This T cell receptor (beta chain) was captured in a study of siplizumab effects on memory and regulatory T cells. The germline V gene encodes CDR1 SGHNT and CDR2 YYREEE (reference sequence). V dropped 4 bases and J dropped 5 bases, with 15 bases sitting between them. The CDR3 covers 14 residues. Roughly 9.3 x 10^4 TCR templates were assayed per sample. Assay: immunoSEQ multiplex PCR; the TCRdb copy retains only in-frame clones and omits some. The sample records 87,000 or so clones, 75% to 90% being singletons. This TCR was sampled from a human donor in good health. The chain combines TRBV5-4 with TRBJ1-2, with D maybe TRBD1 (6 bases). What was sequenced was CD4+ T cells sorted from blood. The CDR3 loop is CASSPGGRLYGYTF. The CDR3 region has the DNA TGTGCCAGCAGCCCTGGGGGCAGATTATATGGCTACACCTTC.